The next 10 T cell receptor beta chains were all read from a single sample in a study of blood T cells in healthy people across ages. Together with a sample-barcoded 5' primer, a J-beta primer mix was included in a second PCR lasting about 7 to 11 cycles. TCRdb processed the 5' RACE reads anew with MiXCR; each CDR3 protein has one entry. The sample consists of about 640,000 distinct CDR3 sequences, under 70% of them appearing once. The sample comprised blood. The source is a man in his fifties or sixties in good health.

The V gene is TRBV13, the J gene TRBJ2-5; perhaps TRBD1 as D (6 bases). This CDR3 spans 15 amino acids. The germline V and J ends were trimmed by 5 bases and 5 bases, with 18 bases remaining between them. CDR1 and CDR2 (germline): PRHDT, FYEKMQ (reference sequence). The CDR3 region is CASSTSTGRGETQYF. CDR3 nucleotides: TGTGCCAGCAGCACTTCGACAGGCCGAGGGGAGACCCAGTACTTC.

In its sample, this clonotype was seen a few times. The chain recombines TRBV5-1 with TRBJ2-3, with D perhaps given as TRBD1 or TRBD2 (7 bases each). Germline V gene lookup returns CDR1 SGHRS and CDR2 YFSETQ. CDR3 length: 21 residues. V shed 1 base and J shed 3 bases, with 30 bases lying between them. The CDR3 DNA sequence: TGCGCCAGCAGCTTGCCCGATGGGACAGTTACTAGCGCGGTTGTAACAGATACGCAGTATTTT. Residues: CASSLPDGTVTSAVVTDTQYF. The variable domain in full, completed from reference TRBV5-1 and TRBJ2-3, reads KAGVTQTPRYLIKTRGQQVTLSCSPISGHRSVSWYQQTPGQGLQFLFEYFSETQRNKGNFPGRFSGRQFSNSRSEMNVSTLELGDSALYLCASSLPDGTVTSAVVTDTQYFGPGTRLTVL.

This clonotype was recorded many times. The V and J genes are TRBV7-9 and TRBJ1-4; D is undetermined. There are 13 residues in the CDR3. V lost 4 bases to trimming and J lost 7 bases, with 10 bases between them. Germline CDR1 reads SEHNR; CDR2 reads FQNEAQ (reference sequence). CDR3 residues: CASSSPVGEKLFF. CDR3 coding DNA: TGTGCCAGCAGCTCCCCCGTAGGTGAAAAACTGTTTTTT.

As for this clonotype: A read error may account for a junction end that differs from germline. CDR3 loop: CASSALSGETRYF. CDR3 coding DNA: TGTGCCAGCAGCGCCCTGTCGGGAGAGACCCGGTACTTC. The chain combines TRBV9 with TRBJ2-5; a weak D match, TRBD2 (6 bases). The CDR3 sequence is 13 residues long. Germline V gene data show CDR1 as SGDLS and CDR2 as YYNGEE.

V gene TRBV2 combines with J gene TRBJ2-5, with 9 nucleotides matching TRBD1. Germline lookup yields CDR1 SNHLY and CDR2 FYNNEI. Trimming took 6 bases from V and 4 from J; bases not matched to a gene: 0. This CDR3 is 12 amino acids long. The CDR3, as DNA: TGTGCCAGCAGGGACAGGGGAGAGACCCAGTACTTC. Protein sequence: CASRDRGETQYF.

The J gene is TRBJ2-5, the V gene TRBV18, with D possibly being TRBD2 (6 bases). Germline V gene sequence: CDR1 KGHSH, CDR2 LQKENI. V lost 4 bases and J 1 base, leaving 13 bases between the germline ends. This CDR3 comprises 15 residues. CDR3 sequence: CASSLRLGPQETQYF. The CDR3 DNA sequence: TGTGCCAGCTCACTCCGACTAGGACCCCAAGAGACCCAGTACTTC.

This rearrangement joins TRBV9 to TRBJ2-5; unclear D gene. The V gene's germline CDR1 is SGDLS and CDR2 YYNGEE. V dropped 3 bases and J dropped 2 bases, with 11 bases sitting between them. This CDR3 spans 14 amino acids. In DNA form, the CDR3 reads TGTGCCAGCAGCGCCTCCGGGCTGCAAGAGACCCAGTACTTC. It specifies CASSASGLQETQYF.

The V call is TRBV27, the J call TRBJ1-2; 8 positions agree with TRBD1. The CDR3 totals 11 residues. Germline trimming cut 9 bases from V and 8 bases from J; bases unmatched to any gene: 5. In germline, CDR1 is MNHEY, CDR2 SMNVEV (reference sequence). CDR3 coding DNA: TGTGCCAGTCAGGGGGCTGGGGGCTACACCTTC. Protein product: CASQGAGGYTF.

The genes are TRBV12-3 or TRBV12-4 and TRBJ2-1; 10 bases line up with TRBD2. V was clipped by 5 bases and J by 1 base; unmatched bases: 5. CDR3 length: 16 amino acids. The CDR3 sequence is CASSPSGGRSYNEQFF. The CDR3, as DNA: TGTGCCAGCAGTCCTAGCGGGGGCCGATCCTACAATGAGCAGTTCTTC.

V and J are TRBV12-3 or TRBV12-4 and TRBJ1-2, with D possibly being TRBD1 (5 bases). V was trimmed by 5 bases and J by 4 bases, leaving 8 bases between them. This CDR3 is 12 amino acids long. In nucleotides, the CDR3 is TGTGCCAGCAGTCAGACAGTCTATGGCTACACCTTC. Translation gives CASSQTVYGYTF.